This passage covers 17 T cell receptor beta chains from one sample sequenced in a study of T cell repertoires in cytomegalovirus infection. Which antigens these TCRs recognize remains unknown. TCRdb recomputed calls from the reads with MiXCR, one row per CDR3 protein. The sample includes tens of thousands of distinct CDR3 sequences, approximately 20% of them seen just once. The starting material was CD8+ T cells from cultured PBMCs, obtained from culture after CMV antigen stimulation. The receptors were gathered from a human donor in good health (CMV status not recorded). Some clones in this sample may be carry-over from other donors' samples.

This clonotype has more than one count but fewer than ten. The V call is TRBV9, the J call TRBJ2-3, with D unclear. The V gene's germline CDR1 is SGDLS and CDR2 YYNGEE. The CDR3 covers 13 residues. V was pared by 1 base and J by 2 bases, with 5 bases between. The CDR3 DNA is TGTGCCAGCAGCGTAAGGCTCACAGATACGCAGTATTTT. Protein: CASSVRLTDTQYF.

In its sample, this clonotype was seen a few times. V gene TRBV10-3 combines with J gene TRBJ2-3, with 7 bases that match TRBD2. V shed 0 bases, J shed 2 bases, and the junction held 5 bases outside the gene matches. The V gene's germline CDR1 is ENHRY and CDR2 SYGVKD. The CDR3 is 16 residues long. This CDR3 reads CAISESGGGSTDTQYF. The CDR3 region has the DNA TGTGCCATCAGTGAGTCGGGCGGGGGATCCACAGATACGCAGTATTTT.

The chain joins TRBV6-2 or TRBV6-3 to TRBJ2-5, with a weak D call TRBD2 (7 bases). This CDR3 has 14 residues. V lost 2 bases and J 4 bases, leaving 11 bases between the germline ends. Germline CDR1 and CDR2: MNHEY and SVGEGT. CDR3 sequence reads: CASSYGGGAETQYF. In DNA form, the CDR3 reads TGTGCCAGCAGTTACGGGGGGGGCGCAGAGACCCAGTACTTC.

This clonotype was observed at least ten times. The V and J genes are TRBV10-3 and TRBJ2-3; TRBD1 aligns across 9 bases. This CDR3 contains 14 residues. Looked up from germline, CDR1 is ENHRY and CDR2 is SYGVKD. V lost 6 bases, J lost 5 bases, and 6 bases stayed unmatched. This CDR3 is CAISLGTGKDTQYF. DNA of the CDR3: TGTGCCATCAGCCTCGGGACAGGGAAAGATACGCAGTATTTT.

This chain links TRBV12-3 or TRBV12-4 with TRBJ2-1; TRBD2 agrees at 11 bases. The J segment lost 8 bases and the V segment lost 4 bases, leaving 7 bases of the junction unmatched. CDR3 size: 15 residues. The CDR3 spells CASSSTSGGNDEQFF. The CDR3 nucleotides read TGTGCCAGCAGTTCCACTAGCGGGGGTAACGATGAGCAGTTCTTC.

This sequence joins TRBV20-1 and TRBJ1-1; no reliable D call. The CDR3 totals 12 residues. V was trimmed by 6 bases and J by 0 bases, leaving 8 bases between them. The germline CDR1 and CDR2 sequences are DFQATT and SNEGSKA (reference sequence). The CDR3 spells CSALGMNTEAFF. The CDR3 nucleotides are TGCAGTGCCTTAGGGATGAACACTGAAGCTTTCTTT.

This clonotype came up many times. The gene calls are TRBV7-2 and TRBJ2-7, with 7 bases fitting TRBD1. CDR1 and CDR2 from the germline V gene are SGHTA and FQGNSA. This CDR3 is built from 13 residues. V was pared by 1 base and J by 7 bases, with 4 bases of the junction left unmatched. CDR3 coding DNA: TGTGCCAGCAGCTTAGTGAGGGGGCCGGAGCAGTACTTC. Translation gives CASSLVRGPEQYF.

The V gene is TRBV7-6, the J gene TRBJ2-5, with 7 bases lining up with TRBD1. The CDR3 consists of 14 residues. The ends lost 3 bases at V and 5 bases at J; junction bases unmatched: 6. CDR1 and CDR2 from the germline V gene are SGHVS and FNYEAQ. CDR3 amino acids: CASSFIPGQETQYF. The CDR3, as DNA: TGTGCCAGCAGCTTTATACCGGGACAGGAGACCCAGTACTTC.

The V call is TRBV4-3, the J call TRBJ2-7, with D perhaps assigned TRBD1 or TRBD2 (5 bases each). V gave up 4 bases and J gave up 0 bases, with 13 bases separating them. The germline V gene encodes CDR1 LGHNA and CDR2 YSLEER. CDR3 length: 15 amino acids. The CDR3 spells CASSLGGGTSYEQYF. Here the CDR3 DNA reads TGCGCCAGCAGCCTTGGTGGTGGGACCTCCTACGAGCAGTACTTC.

V is TRBV12-3 or TRBV12-4 and J is TRBJ2-3; 10 bases line up with TRBD2. V lost 1 base, J lost 2 bases, and 3 bases stayed unmatched. The CDR3 runs 16 residues. CDR3 coding DNA: TGTGCCAGCAGTTTAGAAGCGGGGGGGTCCACAGATACGCAGTATTTT. This encodes CASSLEAGGSTDTQYF.

This chain joins TRBV6-8 and TRBJ2-3, with 8 bases identical to TRBD1. This CDR3 region has 15 residues. Losses at the gene ends were 6 bases for V and 2 bases for J; bases not matched to a gene: 7. Germline loops: CDR1 MNHGY, CDR2 SAAAGT. For the CDR3, the DNA is TGTGCCAGCAGCCTCCAGGACAGGGTCACAGATACGCAGTATTTT. Protein sequence: CASSLQDRVTDTQYF.

The rearrangement joins TRBV6-6 to TRBJ2-4; no reliable D call. V lost 2 bases and J 0 bases, leaving 23 bases between the germline ends. CDR3 length equals 20 residues. Germline CDR1 and CDR2: MNHNY and SVGAGI (reference sequence). CDR3 loop: CASSYRPGYQHMIAKNIQYF. Here the CDR3 DNA reads TGTGCCAGCAGTTACCGGCCAGGCTACCAACATATGATAGCCAAAAACATTCAGTACTTC.

This clonotype occurred a few times. The rearrangement uses TRBV7-8 and TRBJ2-5; no clear D. From germline, CDR1 is SGHVS and CDR2 FQNEAQ. The CDR3 has 14 residues. V dropped 0 bases and J dropped 1 base, with 6 bases sitting between them. The CDR3 region is CASSLAGFQETQYF. CDR3 nucleotides: TGTGCCAGCAGCTTAGCGGGATTCCAAGAGACCCAGTACTTC.

This clonotype was detected a few times. This sequence joins TRBV7-2 and TRBJ1-5, with D tentatively TRBD1 (6 bases). Germline CDR1 SGHTA, CDR2 FQGNSA. The CDR3 covers 13 residues. The ends were cut back, 5 bases at V and 4 bases at J, with 9 bases in the middle. CDR3 nucleotide sequence: TGTGCCAGCAGCATAGGGGGAAATCAGCCCCAGCATTTT. Protein product: CASSIGGNQPQHF.

The rearrangement links TRBV10-3 to TRBJ2-5; D is unclear. Trimming cost V 4 bases and J 5 bases, with 11 bases left between them. This CDR3 comprises 13 residues. Germline values: CDR1 ENHRY, CDR2 SYGVKD. In nucleotides, the CDR3 is TGTGCCATCAGTGTTGAAGTCCAGGAGACCCAGTACTTC. Translation: CAISVEVQETQYF.

The J gene is TRBJ2-5, the V gene TRBV19; possible D gene TRBD1, 5 bases. The germline gives CDR1 LNHDA, CDR2 SQIVND (reference sequence). The V end was cut by 3 bases, the J end by 4 bases, with 18 bases between. The CDR3 extends over 16 amino acids. The CDR3 bases are TGTGCCAGTAGTATTATAAATGGGGCGTCCGGAGAGACCCAGTACTTC. Its protein is CASSIINGASGETQYF. Full variable domain (remainder filled in from reference TRBV19 and TRBJ2-5): DGGITQSPKYLFRKEGQNVTLSCEQNLNHDAMYWYRQDPGQGLRLIYYSQIVNDFQKGDIAEGYSVSREKKESFPLTVTSAQKNPTAFYLCASSIINGASGETQYFGPGTRLLVL.

This sequence joins TRBV7-2 and TRBJ2-6; TRBD1 aligns across 9 bases. V was pared by 4 bases and J by 0 bases, with 7 bases of the junction left unmatched. Germline V gene data show CDR1 as SGHTA and CDR2 as FQGNSA. The CDR3 covers 18 residues. CDR3 protein: CASSYRTGDFSGANVLTF. The CDR3 DNA reads as TGTGCCAGCAGCTACCGGACAGGGGATTTCTCTGGGGCCAACGTCCTGACTTTC.